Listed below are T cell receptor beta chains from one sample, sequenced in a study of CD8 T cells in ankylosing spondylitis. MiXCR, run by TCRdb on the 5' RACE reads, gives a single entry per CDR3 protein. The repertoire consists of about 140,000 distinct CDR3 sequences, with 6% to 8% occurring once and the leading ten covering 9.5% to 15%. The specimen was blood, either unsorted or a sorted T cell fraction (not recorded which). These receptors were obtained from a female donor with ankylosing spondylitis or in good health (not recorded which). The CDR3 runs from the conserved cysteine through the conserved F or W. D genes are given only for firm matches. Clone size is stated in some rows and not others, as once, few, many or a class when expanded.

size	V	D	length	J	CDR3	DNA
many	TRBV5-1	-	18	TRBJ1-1	CASSYGIGVGRQNTEAFF	TGCGCCAGCAGCTACGGGATAGGGGTCGGCCGACAGAACACTGAAGCTTTCTTT
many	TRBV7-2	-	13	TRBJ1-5	CASSRQYNQPQHF	TGTGCCAGCAGCCGACAGTACAATCAGCCCCAGCATTTT
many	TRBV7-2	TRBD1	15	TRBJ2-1	CASSLGTGVYNEQFF	TGTGCCAGCAGCTTAGGGACAGGGGTCTACAATGAGCAGTTCTTC
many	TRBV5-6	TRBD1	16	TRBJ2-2	CASSLSTGAVTGELFF	TGTGCCAGCAGCTTGTCGACAGGGGCGGTCACCGGGGAGCTGTTTTTT
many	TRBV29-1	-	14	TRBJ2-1	CSVDSSGAYNEQFF	TGCAGCGTTGACAGCAGTGGTGCCTACAATGAGCAGTTCTTC
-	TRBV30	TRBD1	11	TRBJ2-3	CASDRADTQYF	TGTGCCTCGGACAGGGCAGATACGCAGTATTTT
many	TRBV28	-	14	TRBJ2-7	CASSQGGLPYEQYF	TGTGCCAGCAGTCAGGGCGGCCTCCCCTACGAGCAGTACTTC
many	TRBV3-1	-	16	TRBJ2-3	CASSQNTGAAADTQYF	TGTGCCAGCAGCCAGAACACCGGGGCGGCGGCAGATACGCAGTATTTT
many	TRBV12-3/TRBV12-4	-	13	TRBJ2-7	CASSLSVSYEQYF	TGTGCCAGCAGTTTAAGCGTCTCCTACGAGCAGTACTTC
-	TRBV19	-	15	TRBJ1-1	CASREQGLGETEAFF	TGTGCCAGTAGGGAACAAGGGTTGGGGGAAACTGAAGCTTTCTTT
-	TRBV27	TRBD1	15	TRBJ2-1	CASSSGQGLYNEQLF	TGTGCCAGCAGTTCGGGACAGGGATTATACAATGAGCAGCTCTTC
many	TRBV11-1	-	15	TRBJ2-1	CASSLALGRVGEQFF	TGTGCCAGCAGCTTAGCGCTTGGCAGGGTTGGTGAGCAGTTCTTC
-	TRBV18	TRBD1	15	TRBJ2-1	CASSADRGARNEQFF	TGTGCCAGCTCAGCAGACAGGGGGGCACGGAATGAGCAGTTCTTC
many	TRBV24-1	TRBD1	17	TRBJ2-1	CATSDPFSTGNDNEQFF	TGTGCCACCAGTGATCCCTTTTCGACAGGGAACGACAATGAGCAGTTCTTC
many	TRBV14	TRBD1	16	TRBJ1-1	CASSRRTGGRNTEAFF	TGTGCCAGCAGCCGCCGCACAGGGGGACGGAACACTGAAGCTTTCTTT
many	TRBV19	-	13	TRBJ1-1	CASNPQGSTEAFF	TGTGCCAGTAACCCTCAGGGGAGCACTGAAGCTTTCTTT
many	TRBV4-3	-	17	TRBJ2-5	CASSQDLPGVAAETQYF	TGCGCCAGCAGCCAAGACCTCCCGGGGGTCGCGGCAGAGACCCAGTACTTC
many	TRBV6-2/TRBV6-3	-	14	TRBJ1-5	CASSLDSLYQPQHF	TGTGCCAGCAGTTTGGACAGCCTTTATCAGCCCCAGCATTTT
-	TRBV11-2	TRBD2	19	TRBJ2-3	CASSYLPLAGGSSTDTQYF	TGTGCCAGCAGCTACCTTCCTCTAGCGGGGGGTTCTAGCACAGATACGCAGTATTTT
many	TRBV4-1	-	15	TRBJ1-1	CASSQGRGWDTEAFF	TGCGCCAGCAGCCAAGGAAGGGGTTGGGACACTGAAGCTTTCTTT
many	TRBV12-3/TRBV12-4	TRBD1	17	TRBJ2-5	CASSFSRQGSKLGTQYF	TGTGCCAGCAGTTTTTCTCGACAGGGTTCGAAGTTGGGGACCCAGTACTTC
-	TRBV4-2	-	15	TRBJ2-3	CASSQSNRDGNTQYF	TGTGCCAGCAGCCAATCTAATCGGGATGGCAATACGCAGTATTTT
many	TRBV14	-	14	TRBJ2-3	CASSQALYTDTQYF	TGTGCCAGCAGCCAGGCCTTATACACAGATACGCAGTATTTT
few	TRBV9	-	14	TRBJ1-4	CASSVEQGNEKLFF	TGTGCCAGCAGCGTAGAGCAGGGGAATGAAAAACTGTTTTTT
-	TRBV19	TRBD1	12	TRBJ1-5	CASSMGTGPKHF	TGTGCCAGTAGTATGGGGACAGGGCCCAAGCATTTT
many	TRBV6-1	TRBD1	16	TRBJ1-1	CASSWGQGTDGAEAFF	TGTGCCAGCAGCTGGGGACAGGGAACGGATGGGGCTGAAGCTTTCTTT
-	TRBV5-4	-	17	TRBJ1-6	CASSSGGLSSYNSPLHF	TGTGCCAGCAGCTCGGGGGGGCTGAGCTCCTATAATTCACCCCTCCACTTT
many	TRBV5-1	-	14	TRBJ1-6	CASSLAGRGPPLHF	TGCGCCAGCAGCTTGGCCGGGCGGGGGCCACCCCTCCACTTT
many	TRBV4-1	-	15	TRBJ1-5	CASSQADWGNQPQHF	TGCGCCAGCAGCCAAGCTGACTGGGGCAATCAGCCCCAGCATTTT
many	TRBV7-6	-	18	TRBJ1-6	CASSLYQWRRNYNSPLHF	TGTGCCAGCAGCTTATATCAGTGGCGACGGAACTATAATTCACCCCTCCACTTT
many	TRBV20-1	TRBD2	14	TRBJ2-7	CSASPASGAYEQYF	TGCAGTGCTAGTCCAGCTAGCGGGGCCTACGAGCAGTACTTC
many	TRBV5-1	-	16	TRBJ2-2	CASSLLDNANTGELFF	TGCGCCAGCAGCTTACTGGATAACGCGAACACCGGGGAGCTGTTTTTT
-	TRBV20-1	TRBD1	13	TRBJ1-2	CSAVDRGGSGYTF	TGCAGTGCGGTGGACAGGGGCGGTTCTGGCTACACCTTC
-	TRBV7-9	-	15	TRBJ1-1	CASSYRSGWGTEAFF	TGTGCCAGCAGCTATCGGTCAGGGTGGGGAACTGAAGCTTTCTTT
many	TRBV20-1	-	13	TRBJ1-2	CSASRGVALGYTF	TGCAGTGCTAGTAGGGGGGTTGCCCTTGGCTACACCTTC
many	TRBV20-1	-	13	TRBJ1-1	CSATGIRNTEAFF	TGCAGTGCCACAGGTATTCGGAACACTGAAGCTTTCTTT
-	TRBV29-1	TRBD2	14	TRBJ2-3	CSVAPGLASDTQYF	TGCAGCGTCGCCCCCGGACTAGCATCAGATACGCAGTATTTT
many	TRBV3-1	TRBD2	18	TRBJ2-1	CASSQSGLAGGSYNEQFF	TGTGCCAGCAGCCAATCGGGACTAGCGGGGGGAAGCTACAATGAGCAGTTCTTC
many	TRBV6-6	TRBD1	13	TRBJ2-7	CASSRTGVDEQYF	TGTGCCAGCAGTCGGACAGGGGTCGACGAGCAGTACTTC
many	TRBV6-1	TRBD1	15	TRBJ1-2	CASKPGTGLNYGYTF	TGTGCCAGCAAGCCGGGGACAGGTCTTAACTATGGCTACACCTTC
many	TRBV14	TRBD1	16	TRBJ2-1	CASSPQSGQGSNEQFF	TGTGCCAGCAGCCCCCAATCGGGACAGGGAAGCAATGAGCAGTTCTTC
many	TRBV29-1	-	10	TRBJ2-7	CSVGFGEQYF	TGCAGCGTTGGATTCGGGGAGCAGTACTTC
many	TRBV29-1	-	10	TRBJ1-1	CSVAHAEAFF	TGCAGCGTTGCCCACGCTGAAGCTTTCTTT
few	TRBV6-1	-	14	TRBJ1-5	CASSREAGSEPQHF	TGTGCCAGCAGTCGGGAGGCGGGCTCGGAGCCCCAGCATTTT
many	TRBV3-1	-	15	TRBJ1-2	CASSQGTAQPYGYTF	TGTGCCAGCAGCCAAGGGACAGCGCAACCCTATGGCTACACCTTC